By proportion, the clone carrying this TCR beta chain is large. Its specificity is unknown. In the original analysis: The study built a papillary thyroid cancer distant-metastasis classifier from CDR3 differences across clinicopathological groups. TCRdb recomputed clones from the PCR reads via MiXCR. Here the V and J calls rest on TCRdb's processing, not on the authors' analysis. The repertoire consists of some 2,500 clones, with around 28% occurring once and the leading ten covering about a fifth. Nobody among the patients had been given any treatment before thyroid surgery. These data are taken from a study of metastatic and nonmetastatic thyroid tumors. Study-wide context: A comparison of repertoires was made across blood and tumor or nodule tissue from malignant and benign thyroid patients.

Study results and limitations: Relative to benign nodules, malignant thyroid tumors were reportedly characterized by significantly elevated TCR beta diversity in blood and tumor.

This CDR3 has 15 residues. CDR1 SGHRS and CDR2 YFSETQ come from the germline V gene. With 6 bases clipped from V and 2 bases from J, the junction kept 8 bases outside the gene matches. V gene TRBV5-1 combines with J gene TRBJ2-5; TRBD2 matches 9 bases. The sequence came from a female donor with papillary thyroid cancer or a benign thyroid nodule (not recorded which). Some clones in this sample may be carry-over from other donors' samples. Source material: tumor tissue. As DNA, the CDR3 is TGCGCCAGCACTTGGACTAGCGCAGGTCAAGAGACCCAGTACTTC. Its protein is CASTWTSAGQETQYF.